This TCR beta chain was captured in a study of blood T cell repertoires in COVID-19. Study-wide background: The origin of the acute and convalescent COVID-19 samples was the United States, Italy and Spain.

Authors' processing steps: Quantification of nucleated cells was approximated via reference gene primer amplification. Profiling relied on immunoSEQ multiplex PCR, and the TCRdb table lists in-frame clones only, not all of them. The V and J calls and clone size are taken from that table; D and trimming were inferred from the DNA. Of roughly 96,000 clones listed, about 80% were seen once; the top ten hold more than 15%. Deletions cut 4 bases from V and 2 bases from J, with 12 bases between. The CDR3 covers 14 residues. The germline V gene encodes CDR1 SEHNR and CDR2 FQNEAQ (reference sequence). Sequences were obtained from peripheral blood. This TCR derives from a man older than 75 with acute or convalescent COVID-19. This sequence joins TRBV7-9 and TRBJ2-7; D might be TRBD2 (6 bases). CDR3 residues: CASSSVGGTYEQYF. The DNA of the CDR3 is TGTGCCAGCAGCTCCGTTGGAGGGACCTACGAGCAGTACTTC.